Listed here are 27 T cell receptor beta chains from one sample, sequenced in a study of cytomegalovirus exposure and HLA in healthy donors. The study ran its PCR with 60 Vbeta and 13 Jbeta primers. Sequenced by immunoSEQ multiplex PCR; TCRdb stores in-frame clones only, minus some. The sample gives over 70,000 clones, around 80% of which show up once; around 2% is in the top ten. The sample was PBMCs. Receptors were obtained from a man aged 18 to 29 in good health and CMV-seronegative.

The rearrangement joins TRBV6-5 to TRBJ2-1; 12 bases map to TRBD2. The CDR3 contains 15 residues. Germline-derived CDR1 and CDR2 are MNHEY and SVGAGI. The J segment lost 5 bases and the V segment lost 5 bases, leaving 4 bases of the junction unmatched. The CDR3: CASSLAGGNHNEQFF. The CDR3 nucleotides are TGTGCCAGCAGTCTAGCGGGGGGGAACCACAATGAGCAGTTCTTC.

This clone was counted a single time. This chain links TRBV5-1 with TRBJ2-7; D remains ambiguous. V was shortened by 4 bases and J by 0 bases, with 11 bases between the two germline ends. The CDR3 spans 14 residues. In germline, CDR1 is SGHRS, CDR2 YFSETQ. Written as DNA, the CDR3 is TGCGCCAGCAGCCTTCTCTCGAGCTCCTACGAGCAGTACTTC. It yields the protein CASSLLSSSYEQYF.

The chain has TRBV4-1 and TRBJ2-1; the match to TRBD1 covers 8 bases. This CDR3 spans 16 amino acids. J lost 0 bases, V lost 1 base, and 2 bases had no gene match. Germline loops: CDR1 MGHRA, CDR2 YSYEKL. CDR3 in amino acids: CASSQGQGSSYNEQFF. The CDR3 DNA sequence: TGCGCCAGCAGCCAAGGACAGGGGAGCTCCTACAATGAGCAGTTCTTC.

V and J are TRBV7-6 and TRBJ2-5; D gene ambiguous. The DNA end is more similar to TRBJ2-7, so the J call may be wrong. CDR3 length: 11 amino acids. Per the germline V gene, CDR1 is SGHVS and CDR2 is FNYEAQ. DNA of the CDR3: TGTGCCAGCAGCGACTCCTACGAGCAGTACTTC. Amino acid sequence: CASSDSYEQYF.

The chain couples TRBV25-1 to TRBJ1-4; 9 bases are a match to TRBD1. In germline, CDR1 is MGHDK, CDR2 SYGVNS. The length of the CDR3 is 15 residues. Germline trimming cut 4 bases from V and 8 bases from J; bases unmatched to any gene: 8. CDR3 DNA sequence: TGTGCCAGCAGTGCCTCCGGGACAGGGAGCGAAAAACTGTTTTTT. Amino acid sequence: CASSASGTGSEKLFF.

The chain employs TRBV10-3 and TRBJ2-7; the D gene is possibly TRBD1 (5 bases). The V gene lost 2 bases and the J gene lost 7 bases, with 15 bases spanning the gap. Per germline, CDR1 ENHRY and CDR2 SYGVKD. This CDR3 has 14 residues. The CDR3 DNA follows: TGTGCCATCAGTGAGCGGCAGGGATTAGGGGAGCAGTACTTC. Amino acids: CAISERQGLGEQYF.

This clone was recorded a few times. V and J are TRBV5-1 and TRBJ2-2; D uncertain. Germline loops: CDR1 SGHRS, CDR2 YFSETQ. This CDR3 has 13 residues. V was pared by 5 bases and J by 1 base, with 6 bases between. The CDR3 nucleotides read TGCGCCAGCAGTGTACAGAACACCGGGGAGCTGTTTTTT. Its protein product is CASSVQNTGELFF.

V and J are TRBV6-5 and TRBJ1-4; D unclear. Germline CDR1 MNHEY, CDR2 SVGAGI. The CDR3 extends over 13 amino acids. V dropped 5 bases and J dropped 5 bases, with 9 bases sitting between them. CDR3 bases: TGTGCCAGCAGTGAGGTGGCAAATGAAAAACTGTTTTTT. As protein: CASSEVANEKLFF.

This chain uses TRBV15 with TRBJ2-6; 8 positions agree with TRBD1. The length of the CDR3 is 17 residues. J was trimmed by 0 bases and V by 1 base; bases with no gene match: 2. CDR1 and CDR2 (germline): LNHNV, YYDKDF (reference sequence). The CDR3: CATSRGQGSSGANVLTF. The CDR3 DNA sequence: TGTGCCACCAGCAGAGGACAGGGGAGCTCTGGGGCCAACGTCCTGACTTTC.

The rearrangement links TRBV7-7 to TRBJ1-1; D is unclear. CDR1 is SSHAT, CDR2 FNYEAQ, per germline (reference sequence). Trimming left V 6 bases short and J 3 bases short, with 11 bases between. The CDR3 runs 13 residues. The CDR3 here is CASSVGRDTEAFF. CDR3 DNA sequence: TGTGCCAGCAGTGTGGGTCGGGACACTGAAGCTTTCTTT.

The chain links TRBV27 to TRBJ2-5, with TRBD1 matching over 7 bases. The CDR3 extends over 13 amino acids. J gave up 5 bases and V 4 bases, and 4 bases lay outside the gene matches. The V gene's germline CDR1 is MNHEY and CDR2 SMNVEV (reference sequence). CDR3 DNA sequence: TGTGCCAGCAGTTCCTACAGGGGCGAGACCCAGTACTTC. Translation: CASSSYRGETQYF.

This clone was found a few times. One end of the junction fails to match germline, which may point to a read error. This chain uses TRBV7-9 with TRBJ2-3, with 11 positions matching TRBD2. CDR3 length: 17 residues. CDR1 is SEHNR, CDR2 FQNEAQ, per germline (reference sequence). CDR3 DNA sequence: TGTTCCAGCCTCAGGGATCTAGCGGGGGGCCGCACAGATACGCAGTATTTT. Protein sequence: CSSLRDLAGGRTDTQYF. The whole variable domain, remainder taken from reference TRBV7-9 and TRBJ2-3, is DTGVSQNPRHKITKRGQNVTFRCDPISEHNRLYWYRQTLGQGPEFLTYFQNEAQLEKSRLLSDRFSAERPKGSFSTLEIQRTEQGDSAMYLCSSLRDLAGGRTDTQYFGPGTRLTVL.

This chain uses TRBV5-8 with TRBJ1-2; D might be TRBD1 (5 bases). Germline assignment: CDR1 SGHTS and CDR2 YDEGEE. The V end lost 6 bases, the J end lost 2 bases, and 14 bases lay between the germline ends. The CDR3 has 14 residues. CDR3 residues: CASTEQTANYGYTF. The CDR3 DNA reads TGTGCCAGCACCGAGCAGACAGCAAACTATGGCTACACCTTC.

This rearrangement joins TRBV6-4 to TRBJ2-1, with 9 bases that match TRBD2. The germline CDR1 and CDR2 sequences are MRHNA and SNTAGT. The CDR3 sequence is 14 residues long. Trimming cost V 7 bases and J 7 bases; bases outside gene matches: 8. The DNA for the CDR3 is TGTGCCAGCAAACTCAGGCGGGGGGGAAATGAGCAGTTCTTC. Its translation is CASKLRRGGNEQFF.

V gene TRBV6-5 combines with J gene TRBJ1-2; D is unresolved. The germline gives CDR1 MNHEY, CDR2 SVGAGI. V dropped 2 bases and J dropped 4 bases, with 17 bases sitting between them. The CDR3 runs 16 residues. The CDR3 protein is CASSYERRRPFYGYTF. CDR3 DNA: TGTGCCAGCAGTTACGAGAGGCGTCGCCCTTTCTATGGCTACACCTTC.

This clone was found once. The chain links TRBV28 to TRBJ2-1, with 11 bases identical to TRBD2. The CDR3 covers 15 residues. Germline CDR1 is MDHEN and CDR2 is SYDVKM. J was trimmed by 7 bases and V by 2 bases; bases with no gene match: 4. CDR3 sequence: CASSLASGGLNEQFF. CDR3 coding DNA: TGTGCCAGCAGTTTAGCTAGCGGGGGGCTGAATGAGCAGTTCTTC.

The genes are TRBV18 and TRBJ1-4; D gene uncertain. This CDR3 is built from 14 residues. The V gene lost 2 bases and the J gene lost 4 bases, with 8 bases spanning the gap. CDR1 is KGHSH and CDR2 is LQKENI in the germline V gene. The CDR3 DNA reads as TGTGCCAGCTCACCAGGAGGGAGTAATGAAAAACTGTTTTTT. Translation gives CASSPGGSNEKLFF.

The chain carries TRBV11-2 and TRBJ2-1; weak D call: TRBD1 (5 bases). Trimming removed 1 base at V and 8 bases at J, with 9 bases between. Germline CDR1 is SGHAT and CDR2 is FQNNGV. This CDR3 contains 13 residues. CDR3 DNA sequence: TGTGCCAGCAGCTTAGGTAGGGGCGATGAGCAGTTCTTC. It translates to CASSLGRGDEQFF. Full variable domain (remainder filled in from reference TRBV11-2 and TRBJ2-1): EAGVAQSPRYKIIEKRQSVAFWCNPISGHATLYWYQQILGQGPKLLIQFQNNGVVDDSQLPKDRFSAERLKGVDSTLKIQPAKLEDSAVYLCASSLGRGDEQFFGPGTRLTVL.

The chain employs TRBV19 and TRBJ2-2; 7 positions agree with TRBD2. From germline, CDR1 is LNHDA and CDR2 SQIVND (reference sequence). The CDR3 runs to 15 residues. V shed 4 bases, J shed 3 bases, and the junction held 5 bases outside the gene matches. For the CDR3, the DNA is TGTGCCAGTAGTAGAGCGGGGCTACACACCGGGGAGCTGTTTTTT. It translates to CASSRAGLHTGELFF.

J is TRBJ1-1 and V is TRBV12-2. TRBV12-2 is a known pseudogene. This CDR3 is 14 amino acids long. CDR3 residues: CASRLGGRNTEAFF. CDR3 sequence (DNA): TGTGCAAGTCGCTTAGGAGGGAGGAACACTGAAGCTTTCTTT.

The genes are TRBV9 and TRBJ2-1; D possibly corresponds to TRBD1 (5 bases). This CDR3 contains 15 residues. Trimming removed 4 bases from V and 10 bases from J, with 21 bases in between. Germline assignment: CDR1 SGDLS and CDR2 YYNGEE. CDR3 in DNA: TGTGCCAGCAGCCCAAGGGGTCAGTCCCCCGGGGAGCAGTTCTTC. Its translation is CASSPRGQSPGEQFF.

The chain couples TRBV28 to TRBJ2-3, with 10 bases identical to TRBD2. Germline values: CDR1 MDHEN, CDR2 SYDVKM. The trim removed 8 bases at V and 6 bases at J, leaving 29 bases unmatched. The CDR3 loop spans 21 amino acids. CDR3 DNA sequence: TGTGCCAGCGGCTACCCGAGGGTGGGGCCCCTAGCGGGGGCCGAAGGCGATACGCAGTATTTT. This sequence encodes CASGYPRVGPLAGAEGDTQYF.

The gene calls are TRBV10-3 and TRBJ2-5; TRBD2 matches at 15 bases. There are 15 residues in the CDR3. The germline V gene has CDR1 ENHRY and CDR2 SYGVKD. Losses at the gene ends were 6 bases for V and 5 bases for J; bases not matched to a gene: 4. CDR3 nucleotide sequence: TGTGCCATCAGGGGACTAGCGGGGGGTGAGGAGACCCAGTACTTC. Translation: CAIRGLAGGEETQYF.

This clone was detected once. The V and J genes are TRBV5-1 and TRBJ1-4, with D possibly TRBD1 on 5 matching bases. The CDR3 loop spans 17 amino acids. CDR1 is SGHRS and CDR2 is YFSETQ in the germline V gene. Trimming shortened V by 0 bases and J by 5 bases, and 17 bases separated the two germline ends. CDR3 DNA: TGCGCCAGCAGCTTGGATACCCCAGGGAGGTCCAATGAAAAACTGTTTTTT. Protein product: CASSLDTPGRSNEKLFF.

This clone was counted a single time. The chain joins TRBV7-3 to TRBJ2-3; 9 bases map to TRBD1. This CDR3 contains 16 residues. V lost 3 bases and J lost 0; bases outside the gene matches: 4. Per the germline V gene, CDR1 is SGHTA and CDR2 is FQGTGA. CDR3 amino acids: CASSFTGGLSTDTQYF. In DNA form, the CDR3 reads TGTGCCAGCAGCTTCACAGGGGGCCTTAGCACAGATACGCAGTATTTT.

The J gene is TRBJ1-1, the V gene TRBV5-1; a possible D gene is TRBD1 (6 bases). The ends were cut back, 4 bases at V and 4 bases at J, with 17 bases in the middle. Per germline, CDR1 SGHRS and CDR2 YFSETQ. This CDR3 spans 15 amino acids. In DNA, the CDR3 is TGCGCCAGCAGCCCAACACAGGGAAAGGTCACTGAAGCTTTCTTT. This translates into CASSPTQGKVTEAFF.

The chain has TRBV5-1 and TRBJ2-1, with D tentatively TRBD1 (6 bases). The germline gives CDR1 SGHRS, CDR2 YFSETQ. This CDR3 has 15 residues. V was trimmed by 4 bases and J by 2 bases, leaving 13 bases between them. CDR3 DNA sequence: TGCGCCAGCAGCACTCAGGGGCGCGCCTACAATGAGCAGTTCTTC. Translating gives CASSTQGRAYNEQFF.